This TCR beta chain was documented in a study of CD8+ T cells in alopecia areata. Reverse transcribed after extraction, RNA yielded cDNA as the sequencing template. The repertoire was sequenced with immunoSEQ multiplex PCR; TCRdb's copy has only in-frame clones and lacks some. The table shows 150,000 to 200,000 clones, with under 80% occurring only once. Treatment given: oral pan-JAK inhibitor, 5-10 mg twice daily. CDR1 is LNHNV, CDR2 YYDKDF, per germline (reference sequence). This CDR3 contains 15 residues. With 1 base removed from V and 0 bases from J, the gap between germline ends came to 4 bases. The rearrangement joins TRBV15 to TRBJ1-6; no definite D call. The sequence derives from a human donor with alopecia areata. The material sequenced was CD4+ T cells sorted from blood, taken at approximately week 50, from a patient treated with tofacitinib. In DNA, the CDR3 is TGTGCCACCAGCAGAGGCAGCTCCTATAATTCACCCCTCCACTTT. Its protein product is CATSRGSSYNSPLHF.